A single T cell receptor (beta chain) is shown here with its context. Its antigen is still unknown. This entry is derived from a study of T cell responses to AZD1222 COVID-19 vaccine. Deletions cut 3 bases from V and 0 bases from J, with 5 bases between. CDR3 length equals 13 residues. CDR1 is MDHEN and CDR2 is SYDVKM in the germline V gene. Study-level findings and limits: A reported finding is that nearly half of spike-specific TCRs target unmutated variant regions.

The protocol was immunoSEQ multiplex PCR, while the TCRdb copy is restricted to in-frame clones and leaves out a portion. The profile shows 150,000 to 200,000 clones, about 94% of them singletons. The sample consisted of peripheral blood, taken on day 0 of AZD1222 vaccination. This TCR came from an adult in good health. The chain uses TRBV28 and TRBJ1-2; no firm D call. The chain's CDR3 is CASSFGPNYGYTF. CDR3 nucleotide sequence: TGTGCCAGCAGTTTTGGGCCTAACTATGGCTACACCTTC.